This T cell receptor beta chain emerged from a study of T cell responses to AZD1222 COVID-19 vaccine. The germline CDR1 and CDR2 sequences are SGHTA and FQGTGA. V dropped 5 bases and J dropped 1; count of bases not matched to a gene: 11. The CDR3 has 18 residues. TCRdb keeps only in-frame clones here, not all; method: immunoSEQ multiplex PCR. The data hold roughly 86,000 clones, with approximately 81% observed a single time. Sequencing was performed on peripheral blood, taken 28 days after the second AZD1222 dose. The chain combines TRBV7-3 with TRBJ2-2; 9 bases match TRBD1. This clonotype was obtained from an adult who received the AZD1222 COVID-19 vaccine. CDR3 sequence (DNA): TGTGCCAGCAGCAAACGGTCTCCGGGACAGGGGAACACCGGGGAGCTGTTTTTT. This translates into CASSKRSPGQGNTGELFF.